A selection of T cell receptor beta chains follows, all from one sample in a study of shared clonotypes between healthy human individuals. Profiling relied on immunoSEQ multiplex PCR, and the TCRdb table lists in-frame clones only, not all of them. Among about 2,100,000 clones listed, about 92% were seen once. The specimen was naive CD8+ T cells from PBMCs. These receptors all stem from a man aged 18 to 35 in good health. Some clones in this sample may be carry-over from other donors' samples. Each CDR3 is given with its conserved first and last residue. A D gene is named only where the DNA matches it firmly. Size values are once, few and many counts, or a class for expanded clones, and some rows have none.

CDR3 length	J gene	V gene	clone size	D gene	CDR3 protein	CDR3 DNA
14	TRBJ1-2	TRBV18	-	-	CASSPPSPFWGYTF	TGTGCCAGCTCACCACCATCGCCTTTTTGGGGCTACACCTTC
11	TRBJ1-5	TRBV20-1	-	-	CSANIFQPQHF	TGCAGTGCTAATATCTTTCAGCCCCAGCATTTT
13	TRBJ2-5	TRBV19	-	-	CASSISWESGQYF	TGTGCCAGTAGTATCTCCTGGGAGAGCGGGCAGTACTTC
16	TRBJ1-1	TRBV7-9	few	TRBD1	CASSWGQGAGNTEAFF	TGTGCCAGCAGTTGGGGACAGGGGGCTGGGAACACTGAAGCTTTCTTT
16	TRBJ2-1	TRBV7-8	-	-	CASSRHRGTSYNEQFF	TGTGCCAGCAGCCGCCACCGAGGAACCTCCTACAATGAGCAGTTCTTC
15	TRBJ2-7	TRBV9	-	-	CASSVGTGTTYEQYF	TGTGCCAGCAGCGTAGGGACAGGGACTACCTACGAGCAGTACTTC
15	TRBJ2-7	TRBV6-5	-	TRBD1	CASSYLGQPLYEQYF	TGTGCCAGCAGTTACTTGGGACAGCCACTCTACGAGCAGTACTTC
18	TRBJ1-5	TRBV7-8	-	TRBD1	CASSQADRGAQGNQPQHF	TGTGCCAGCAGCCAGGCGGACAGGGGGGCTCAAGGCAATCAGCCCCAGCATTTT
16	TRBJ1-4	TRBV9	-	-	CASSVGQGGTNEKLFF	TGTGCCAGCAGCGTAGGGCAGGGAGGAACTAATGAAAAACTGTTTTTT
12	TRBJ2-7	TRBV10-3	-	-	CAIRLDSYEQYF	TGTGCCATCAGGTTGGACTCCTACGAGCAGTACTTC
15	TRBJ2-1	TRBV28	once	-	CASSPIPSSYNEQFF	TGTGCCAGCAGTCCAATACCTAGCTCCTACAATGAGCAGTTCTTC
13	TRBJ2-2	TRBV7-2	-	-	CAVPVAGTGELFF	TGTGCTGTGCCCGTAGCTGGCACCGGGGAGCTGTTTTTT
16	TRBJ2-2	TRBV14	-	TRBD1	CASSQEGQEYTGELFF	TGTGCCAGCAGCCAAGAAGGACAGGAGTACACCGGGGAGCTGTTTTTT
14	TRBJ2-7	TRBV9	-	-	CASSVEGSPYEQYF	TGTGCCAGCAGCGTGGAGGGGTCTCCCTACGAGCAGTACTTC
13	TRBJ2-7	TRBV6-5	-	-	CASSPISVYEQYF	TGTGCCAGCAGTCCGATCAGCGTCTACGAGCAGTACTTC
13	TRBJ1-3	TRBV2	-	-	CATTGGSGNTIYF	TGTGCCACCACTGGGGGGTCTGGAAACACCATATATTTT
13	TRBJ1-1	TRBV25-1	-	-	CASAAAGNTEAFF	TGTGCCAGCGCGGCTGCGGGGAACACTGAAGCTTTCTTT
13	TRBJ2-3	TRBV28	-	TRBD1	CASRTGTTDTQYF	TGTGCCAGTCGGACAGGGACCACAGATACGCAGTATTTT
13	TRBJ2-4	TRBV10-3	once	-	CAISDPPKNIQYF	TGTGCCATCAGTGATCCGCCCAAAAACATTCAGTACTTC
13	TRBJ1-5	TRBV7-6	-	-	CASSYGGGQPQHF	TGTGCCAGCAGCTACGGAGGGGGGCAGCCCCAGCATTTT
14	TRBJ2-7	TRBV27	-	TRBD2	CASSFWGRASEQYF	TGTGCCAGCAGTTTTTGGGGGAGGGCCTCCGAGCAGTACTTC
17	TRBJ2-3	TRBV28	-	TRBD2	CASSFRTSGSYTDTQYF	TGTGCCAGCAGTTTCAGGACTAGCGGGAGCTACACAGATACGCAGTATTTT
12	TRBJ2-7	TRBV7-6	-	-	CASSSLGVEQYF	TGTGCCAGCAGCTCCCTCGGGGTCGAGCAGTACTTC
15	TRBJ1-1	TRBV27	-	-	CASSNLNPGPTEAFF	TGTGCCAGCAGTAATCTAAACCCTGGCCCCACTGAAGCTTTCTTT
13	TRBJ2-3	TRBV27	-	-	CASSLSYTDTQYF	TGTGCCAGCAGTTTATCGTATACAGATACGCAGTATTTT
14	TRBJ1-5	TRBV16	-	-	CASSQWEDRQPQHF	TGTGCCAGCAGCCAATGGGAGGATCGCCAGCCCCAGCATTTT
12	TRBJ2-7	TRBV5-8	-	-	CASNLGGGHQYF	TGTGCCAGCAACCTGGGAGGCGGTCACCAGTACTTC
15	TRBJ2-7	TRBV9	-	-	CASSGGTSGWGEQYF	TGTGCCAGCTCCGGGGGGACATCTGGATGGGGTGAGCAGTACTTC
17	TRBJ2-1	TRBV5-1	-	-	CASSLVEASVGDNEQFF	TGCGCCAGCAGCTTGGTCGAAGCCTCAGTCGGCGACAATGAGCAGTTCTTC
19	TRBJ1-4	TRBV7-2	-	-	CASSLEFLKWGGEKEKLFF	TGTGCCAGCAGCTTAGAGTTTTTAAAATGGGGAGGTGAAAAGGAAAAACTGTTTTTT
13	TRBJ2-7	TRBV5-1	-	-	CASSFGGGYEQYF	TGCGCCAGCAGCTTTGGAGGCGGGTACGAGCAGTACTTC
15	TRBJ2-2	TRBV19	-	TRBD2	CASSTLTSQSGELFF	TGTGCCAGTAGTACCCTGACTAGCCAGTCCGGGGAGCTGTTTTTT
13	TRBJ2-7	TRBV27	-	-	CASSSRGTLEQYF	TGTGCCAGCAGTTCCCGGGGGACCCTCGAGCAGTACTTC
15	TRBJ2-1	TRBV27	-	-	CASSTRESSYNEQFF	TGTGCCAGCAGTACCAGGGAGAGCTCCTACAATGAGCAGTTCTTC
14	TRBJ2-7	TRBV27	-	TRBD2	CASSFSGGAYEQYF	TGTGCCAGCAGTTTTTCGGGGGGGGCCTACGAGCAGTACTTC
18	TRBJ2-7	TRBV9	-	-	CASSDGPGEGGNPYEQYF	TGTGCCAGCAGCGACGGCCCTGGCGAAGGGGGAAATCCCTACGAGCAGTACTTC
16	TRBJ2-7	TRBV27	-	TRBD1	CASSLAPGTGSYEQYF	TGTGCCAGCAGTTTAGCCCCCGGGACAGGCTCCTACGAGCAGTACTTC
13	TRBJ1-5	TRBV6-5	few	TRBD1	CATSDRVGQPQHF	TGTGCCACCTCAGACAGGGTGGGTCAGCCCCAGCATTTT
12	TRBJ2-7	TRBV29-1	-	-	CSVPGPSYEQYF	TGCAGCGTCCCAGGACCGTCCTACGAGCAGTACTTC
15	TRBJ1-4	TRBV7-9	-	-	CASSHRDTGNEKLFF	TGTGCCAGCAGCCACCGGGACACGGGTAACGAAAAACTGTTTTTT